A single sample gave rise to the 20 T cell receptor beta chains below, sequenced in a study of T-cell memory formation after mild COVID-19. Each CDR3 protein is one row after TCRdb ran MiXCR on the 5' RACE reads. The data contain approximately 290,000 distinct CDR3 sequences, 15% to 20% of them seen just once; the ten biggest clones take up more than 20%. The specimen sequenced was PBMCs or a T cell subset sorted from them (not recorded which). The receptors were gathered from a man younger than 35 who had mild COVID-19 (a few samples of this study predate the infection). Cell type and time point are not known.

The J gene is TRBJ2-5, the V gene TRBV5-1; TRBD2 matches 7 bases. CDR3 length: 17 amino acids. From germline, CDR1 is SGHRS and CDR2 YFSETQ. After removal of 4 bases from V and 1 base from J, the junction contained 13 bases not matched to a gene. CDR3 sequence reads: CASSDYPRGVIQETQYF. The DNA for the CDR3 is TGCGCCAGCAGCGACTACCCCCGGGGGGTGATCCAAGAGACCCAGTACTTC.

The chain couples TRBV29-1 to TRBJ1-1; a weak D match, TRBD1 (5 bases). Looked up from germline, CDR1 is SQVTM and CDR2 is ANQGSEA. This CDR3 comprises 10 residues. V was trimmed by 3 bases and J by 9 bases, leaving 8 bases between them. This chain's CDR3 is CSVEAGKAFF. CDR3 DNA: TGCAGCGTTGAGGCAGGGAAAGCTTTCTTT. The entire variable domain, with the rest obtained from reference TRBV29-1 and TRBJ1-1, is as follows: SAVISQKPSRDICQRGTSLTIQCQVDSQVTMMFWYRQQPGQSLTLIATANQGSEATYESGFVIDKFPISRPNLTFSTLTVSNMSPEDSSIYLCSVEAGKAFFGQGTRLTVV.

The V and J genes are TRBV7-2 and TRBJ2-2, with 8 bases matching TRBD1. This CDR3 region has 15 residues. Germline values: CDR1 SGHTA, CDR2 FQGNSA. V was clipped by 5 bases and J by 4 bases; unmatched bases: 6. The CDR3 here is CASSPGTGTTGELFF. CDR3 nucleotides: TGTGCCAGCAGCCCCGGGACAGGCACCACCGGGGAGCTGTTTTTT.

This clonotype has only a few counts. This chain links TRBV7-9 with TRBJ2-1; no firm D call. CDR1 and CDR2 from the germline V gene are SEHNR and FQNEAQ (reference sequence). V was trimmed by 4 bases and J by 8 bases, leaving 9 bases between them. There are 12 residues in the CDR3. The CDR3 DNA reads TGTGCCAGCAGCTCCGGAACCTATGAGCAGTTCTTC. This translates into CASSSGTYEQFF.

The chain is built from TRBV5-6 and TRBJ1-2; D gene uncertain. This CDR3 spans 13 amino acids. The V and J ends lost 5 bases and 8 bases respectively, with 16 bases between them. Germline V CDR1 and CDR2: SGHDT, YYEEEE. The DNA of the CDR3 is TGTGCCAGCAGGGGCCAGTCCTTGGGGGGCTACACCTTC. This sequence encodes CASRGQSLGGYTF. The full variable domain, completed using reference TRBV5-6 and TRBJ1-2, is DAGVTQSPTHLIKTRGQQVTLRCSPKSGHDTVSWYQQALGQGPQFIFQYYEEEERQRGNFPDRFSGHQFPNYSSELNVNALLLGDSALYLCASRGQSLGGYTFGSGTRLTVV.

There are many counts of this clonotype. This rearrangement joins TRBV9 to TRBJ2-7, with 9 bases matching TRBD1. This CDR3 comprises 16 residues. Looked up from germline, CDR1 is SGDLS and CDR2 is YYNGEE. Trimming removed 3 bases from V and 0 bases from J; junction bases left unmatched: 7. The CDR3 sequence is CASSGPRDRVSYEQYV. The CDR3 bases are TGTGCCAGCAGCGGGCCCCGGGACAGGGTCTCCTACGAGCAGTACGTC.

This clonotype was detected ten times or more. The genes are TRBV7-9 and TRBJ1-1, with D unclear. Trimming removed 2 bases from V and 3 bases from J, with 10 bases in between. Germline-derived CDR1 and CDR2 are SEHNR and FQNEAQ (reference sequence). The CDR3 has 14 amino acids. CDR3 bases: TGTGCCAGCAGCTTACAGGCCGGAGACACTGAAGCTTTCTTT. This gives the protein CASSLQAGDTEAFF.

This clonotype was observed a few times. This chain links TRBV6-5 with TRBJ1-5; TRBD1 aligns across 7 bases. This CDR3 comprises 14 residues. CDR1 and CDR2 from the germline V gene are MNHEY and SVGAGI. Trimming at V came to 6 bases and at J to 4 bases, leaving 6 bases not matched to a gene. The CDR3 region is CASRGTADNQPQHF. CDR3 sequence (DNA): TGTGCCAGCAGGGGGACAGCTGATAATCAGCCCCAGCATTTT.

This chain joins TRBV4-1 and TRBJ2-1; D is perhaps TRBD1 or TRBD2 (6 bases each). The germline V gene has CDR1 MGHRA and CDR2 YSYEKL. Trimming took 2 bases from V and 4 from J, leaving 15 bases between them. This CDR3 is 16 amino acids long. CDR3 in amino acids: CASSQLHGGLYNEQFF. As DNA, the CDR3 is TGCGCCAGCAGCCAACTCCACGGGGGCCTTTACAATGAGCAGTTCTTC.

This clonotype was recorded a few times. The rearrangement links TRBV9 to TRBJ1-2, with TRBD1 matching over 7 bases. Per germline, CDR1 SGDLS and CDR2 YYNGEE. This CDR3 spans 16 amino acids. The junction had 14 bases not matched to a gene; V was cut back by 4 bases and J by 5 bases. As DNA, the CDR3 is TGTGCCAGCAGCAACCCCCTTAAGGGACAGAAGTATGGCTACACCTTC. This codes for CASSNPLKGQKYGYTF.

This clonotype has a count of ten or more. The V and J genes are TRBV5-1 and TRBJ2-3; tentative D call: TRBD1 (5 bases). The CDR3 extends over 14 amino acids. V lost 4 bases and J lost 6, with 15 bases in between. CDR1 is SGHRS and CDR2 is YFSETQ in the germline V gene. The chain's CDR3 is CASSHQRGRDTQYF. In DNA, the CDR3 is TGCGCCAGCAGCCACCAAAGGGGTCGGGATACGCAGTATTTT.

This clonotype was seen a handful of times. The chain is built from TRBV3-2 and TRBJ1-4; the table's D call, TRBD1, was not checked against the DNA. TRBV3-2 is a pseudogene locus. The CDR3 has 15 residues. DNA for the CDR3: TGTGCCAGCAGCGCACAGGGGAGGGGTAATGAAAAACTGTTTTTT. Residues: CASSAQGRGNEKLFF.

This clonotype was seen a handful of times. This chain uses TRBV7-9 with TRBJ2-7, with TRBD2 identical over 8 bases. V gave up 5 bases and J gave up 2 bases; unmatched junction bases: 8. The CDR3 extends over 15 amino acids. From germline, CDR1 is SEHNR and CDR2 FQNEAQ (reference sequence). This CDR3 reads CASSPLVGGAYEQYF. The CDR3 region has the DNA TGTGCCAGCAGCCCTTTGGTCGGGGGGGCCTACGAGCAGTACTTC.

In this sample, this clonotype turned up many times. The V gene is TRBV7-9, the J gene TRBJ1-1, with no clear D. This CDR3 comprises 13 residues. Per germline, CDR1 SEHNR and CDR2 FQNEAQ (reference sequence). The V end was cut by 2 bases, the J end by 0 bases, with 4 bases between. This chain's CDR3 is CASSLTMNTEAFF. In DNA form, the CDR3 reads TGTGCCAGCAGCTTAACAATGAACACTGAAGCTTTCTTT.

This chain connects TRBV23-1 to TRBJ2-1, with D perhaps TRBD2 (6 bases). TRBV23-1 is classed as an ORF, of uncertain function. This CDR3 spans 12 amino acids. The ends were cut back, 11 bases at V and 4 bases at J, with 12 bases in the middle. CDR3 region: CAYPSAYNEQFF. The CDR3, as DNA: TGCGCCTACCCTAGCGCGTACAATGAGCAGTTCTTC.

This clonotype occurred many times. The chain is built from TRBV20-1 and TRBJ2-2; the match to TRBD2 covers 16 bases. The CDR3 loop spans 20 amino acids. Germline V gives CDR1 DFQATT, CDR2 SNEGSKA (reference sequence). V lost 0 bases and J lost 5; bases outside the gene matches: 12. As DNA, the CDR3 is TGCAGTGCTAGAGATCTCGGCGGGACTAGCGGGGGGGCAGAAACCGGGGAGCTGTTTTTT. Translated: CSARDLGGTSGGAETGELFF.

The chain is built from TRBV4-2 and TRBJ1-2, with 9 bases matching TRBD1. Per the germline V gene, CDR1 is LGHNA and CDR2 is YNFKEQ. The trim removed 0 bases at V and 7 bases at J, leaving 6 bases unmatched. The CDR3 runs to 15 residues. CDR3 protein: CASSQEGDRVSGYTF. In DNA form, the CDR3 reads TGTGCCAGCAGCCAAGAGGGGGACAGGGTGTCTGGCTACACCTTC.

This clonotype has just a few counts. This chain links TRBV5-1 with TRBJ2-7; D is unclear. Trimming stripped 4 bases from V and 2 bases from J, with 10 bases between. The CDR3 covers 13 residues. Germline values: CDR1 SGHRS, CDR2 YFSETQ. The CDR3 DNA reads TGCGCCAGCAGCCCAGAGACCCCCTACGAGCAGTACTTC. This codes for CASSPETPYEQYF. The full variable domain, its missing parts supplied by reference TRBV5-1 and TRBJ2-7, is KAGVTQTPRYLIKTRGQQVTLSCSPISGHRSVSWYQQTPGQGLQFLFEYFSETQRNKGNFPGRFSGRQFSNSRSEMNVSTLELGDSALYLCASSPETPYEQYFGPGTRLTVT.

This clonotype was detected only a few times. This chain connects TRBV7-2 to TRBJ2-3; TRBD2 matches 7 bases. J gave up 5 bases and V 2 bases, and 7 bases lay outside the gene matches. This CDR3 is 15 amino acids long. From germline, CDR1 is SGHTA and CDR2 FQGNSA. This chain's CDR3 is CASSLMRGWEDTQYF. The CDR3 coding sequence is TGTGCCAGCAGCTTAATGCGGGGGTGGGAAGATACGCAGTATTTT.

This chain joins TRBV15 and TRBJ2-2, with a possible D match to TRBD2 (6 bases). Germline-derived CDR1 and CDR2 are LNHNV and YYDKDF (reference sequence). This CDR3 region has 17 residues. V lost 0 bases, J lost 1 base, and 12 bases lay in between. The CDR3 sequence: CATSRDLGTENTGELFF. CDR3 in DNA: TGTGCCACCAGCAGAGACCTTGGGACTGAGAACACCGGGGAGCTGTTTTTT.